This TCR beta chain was identified during a study of shared clonotypes between healthy human individuals. Germline CDR1 reads SGHRS; CDR2 reads YFSETQ. CDR3 length equals 13 residues. Trimming pared 2 bases from V and 2 bases from J, leaving 7 bases between. The method was immunoSEQ multiplex PCR; TCRdb's version includes in-frame clones alone and lacks a portion of them. The table includes approximately 1.5 million clones, roughly 98.5% detected once. The rearrangement uses TRBV5-1 and TRBJ1-2, with D maybe TRBD1 (5 bases). This TCR was recovered from a man younger than 45 in good health. The sequenced sample was naive CD4+ T cells sorted from blood. The sample's subset: CD45RA+ positively selected. The CDR3 loop reads CASSLGVNYGYTF. CDR3 nucleotides: TGCGCCAGCAGCTTAGGGGTCAACTATGGCTACACCTTC.